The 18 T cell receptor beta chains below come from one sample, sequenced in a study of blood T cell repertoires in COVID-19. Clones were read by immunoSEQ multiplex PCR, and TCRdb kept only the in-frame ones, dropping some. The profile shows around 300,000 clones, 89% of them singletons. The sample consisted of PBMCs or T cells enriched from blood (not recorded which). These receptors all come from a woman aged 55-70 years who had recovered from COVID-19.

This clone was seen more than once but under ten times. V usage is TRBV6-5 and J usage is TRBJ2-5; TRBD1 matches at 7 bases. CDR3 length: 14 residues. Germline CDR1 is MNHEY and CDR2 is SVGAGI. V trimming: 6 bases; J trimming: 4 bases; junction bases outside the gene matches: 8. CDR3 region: CASRIQGVGETQYF. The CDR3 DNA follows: TGTGCCAGCAGAATCCAGGGGGTAGGAGAGACCCAGTACTTC.

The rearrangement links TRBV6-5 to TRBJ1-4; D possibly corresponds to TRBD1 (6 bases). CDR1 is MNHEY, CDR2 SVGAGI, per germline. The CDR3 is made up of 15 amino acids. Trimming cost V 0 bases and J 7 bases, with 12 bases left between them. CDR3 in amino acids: CASSYSRGGGEKLFF. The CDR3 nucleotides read TGTGCCAGCAGTTACTCGAGGGGGGGAGGTGAAAAACTGTTTTTT.

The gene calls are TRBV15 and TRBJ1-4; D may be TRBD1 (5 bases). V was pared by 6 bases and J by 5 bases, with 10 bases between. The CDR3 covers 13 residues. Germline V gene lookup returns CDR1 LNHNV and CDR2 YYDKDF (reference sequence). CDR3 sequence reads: CATSFGGNEKLFF. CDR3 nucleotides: TGTGCCACCAGTTTCGGGGGAAATGAAAAACTGTTTTTT.

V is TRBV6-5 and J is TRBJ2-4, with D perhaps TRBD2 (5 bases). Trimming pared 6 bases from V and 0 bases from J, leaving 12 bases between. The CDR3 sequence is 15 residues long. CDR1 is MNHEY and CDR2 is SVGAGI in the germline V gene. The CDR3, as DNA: TGTGCCAGCAGGCAGACTACCGTAGCCAAAAACATTCAGTACTTC. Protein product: CASRQTTVAKNIQYF.

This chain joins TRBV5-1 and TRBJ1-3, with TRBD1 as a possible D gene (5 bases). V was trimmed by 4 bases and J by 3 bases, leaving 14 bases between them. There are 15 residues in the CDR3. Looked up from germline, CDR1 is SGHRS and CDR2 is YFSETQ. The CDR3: CASSNGHRGGNTIYF. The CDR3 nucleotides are TGCGCCAGCAGCAACGGACATCGCGGTGGAAACACCATATATTTT.

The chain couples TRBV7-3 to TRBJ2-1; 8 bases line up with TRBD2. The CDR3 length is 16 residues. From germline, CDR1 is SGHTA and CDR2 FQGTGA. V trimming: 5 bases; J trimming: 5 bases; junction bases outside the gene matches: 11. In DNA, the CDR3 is TGTGCCAGCAGCCAAGGGGAGCGACTAGCGAACAATGAGCAGTTCTTC. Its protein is CASSQGERLANNEQFF.

CDR3 in DNA: TGTGCCAGCAGTGGGACTAGCGGGAGGAACAATGAGCAGTTCTTC. Translation gives CASSGTSGRNNEQFF. The chain recombines TRBV2 with TRBJ2-1; 14 bases map to TRBD2. The V segment lost 4 bases and the J segment 5 bases; nucleotides outside the gene matches: 1. The germline gives CDR1 SNHLY, CDR2 FYNNEI. This CDR3 has 15 residues. The variable domain in full, with the rest retrieved from reference TRBV2 and TRBJ2-1, is EPEVTQTPSHQVTQMGQEVILRCVPISNHLYFYWYRQILGQKVEFLVSFYNNEISEKSEIFDDQFSVERPDGSNFTLKIRSTKLEDSAMYFCASSGTSGRNNEQFFGPGTRLTVL.

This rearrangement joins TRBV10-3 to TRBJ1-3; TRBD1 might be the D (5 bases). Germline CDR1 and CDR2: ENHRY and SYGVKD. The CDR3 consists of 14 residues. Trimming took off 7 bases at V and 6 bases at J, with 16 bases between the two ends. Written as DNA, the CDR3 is TGTGCCATCATACCGGACATAGGACCAAACACCATATATTTT. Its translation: CAIIPDIGPNTIYF.

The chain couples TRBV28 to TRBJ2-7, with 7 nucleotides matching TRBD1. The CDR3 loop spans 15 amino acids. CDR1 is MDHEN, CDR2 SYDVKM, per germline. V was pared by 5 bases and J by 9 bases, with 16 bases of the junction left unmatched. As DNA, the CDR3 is TGTGCCAGCAGTACCGACAGGGAAAGAAGGCTTGGGCAGTACTTC. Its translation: CASSTDRERRLGQYF.

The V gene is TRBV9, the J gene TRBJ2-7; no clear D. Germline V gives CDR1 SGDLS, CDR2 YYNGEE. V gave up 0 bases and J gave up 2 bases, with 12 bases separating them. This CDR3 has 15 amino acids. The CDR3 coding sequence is TGTGCCAGCAGCGTAGCAGGCAGCTATACCTACGAGCAGTACTTC. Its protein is CASSVAGSYTYEQYF.

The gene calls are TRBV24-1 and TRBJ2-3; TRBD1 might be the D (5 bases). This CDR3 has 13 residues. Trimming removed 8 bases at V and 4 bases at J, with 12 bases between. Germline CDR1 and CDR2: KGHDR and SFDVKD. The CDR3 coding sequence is TGTGCCACCACGACCCAGGGCGCAGATACGCAGTATTTT. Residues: CATTTQGADTQYF.

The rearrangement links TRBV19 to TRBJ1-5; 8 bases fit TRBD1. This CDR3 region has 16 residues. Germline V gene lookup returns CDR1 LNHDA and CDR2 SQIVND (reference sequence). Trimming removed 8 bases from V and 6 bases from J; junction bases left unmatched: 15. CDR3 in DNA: TGTGCCAGTCGCATAGGGGCCAGGGGGCCGGGTCAGCCCCAGCATTTT. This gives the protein CASRIGARGPGQPQHF.

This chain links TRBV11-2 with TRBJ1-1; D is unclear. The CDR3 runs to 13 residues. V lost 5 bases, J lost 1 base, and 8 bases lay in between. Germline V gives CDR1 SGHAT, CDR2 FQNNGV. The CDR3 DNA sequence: TGTGCCAGCAGCCTAAGTGGGAACACTGAAGCTTTCTTT. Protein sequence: CASSLSGNTEAFF.

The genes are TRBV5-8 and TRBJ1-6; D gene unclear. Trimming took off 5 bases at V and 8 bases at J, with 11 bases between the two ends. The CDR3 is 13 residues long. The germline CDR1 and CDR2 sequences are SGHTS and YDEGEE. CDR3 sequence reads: CASRWELYSPLHF. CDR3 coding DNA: TGTGCCAGCAGGTGGGAGTTATATTCACCCCTCCACTTT.

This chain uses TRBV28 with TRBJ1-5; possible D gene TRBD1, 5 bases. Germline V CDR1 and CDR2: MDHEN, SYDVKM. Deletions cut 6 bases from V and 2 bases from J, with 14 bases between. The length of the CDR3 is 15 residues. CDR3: CASSPTRGGNQPQHF. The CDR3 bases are TGTGCCAGCAGCCCCACACGGGGGGGCAATCAGCCCCAGCATTTT.

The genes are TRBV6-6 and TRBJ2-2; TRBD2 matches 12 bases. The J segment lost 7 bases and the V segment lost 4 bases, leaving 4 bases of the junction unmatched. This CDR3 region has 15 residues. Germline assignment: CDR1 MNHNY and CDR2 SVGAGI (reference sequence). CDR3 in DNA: TGTGCCAGCAGTTCTAGCGGGGGGGCCTTCGGGGAGCTGTTTTTT. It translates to CASSSSGGAFGELFF.

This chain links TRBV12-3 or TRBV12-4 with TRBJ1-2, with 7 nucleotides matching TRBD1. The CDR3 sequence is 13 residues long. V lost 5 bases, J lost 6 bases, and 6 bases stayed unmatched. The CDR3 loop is CASSTQGVHGYTF. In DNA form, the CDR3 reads TGTGCCAGCAGTACGCAGGGGGTCCATGGCTACACCTTC.

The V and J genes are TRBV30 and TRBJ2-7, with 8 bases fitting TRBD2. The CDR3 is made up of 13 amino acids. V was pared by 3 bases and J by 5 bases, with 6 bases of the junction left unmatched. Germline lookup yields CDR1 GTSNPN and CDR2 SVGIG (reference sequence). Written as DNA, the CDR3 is TGTGCCTGGAGCCGGACTAGCAACAACGAGCAGTACTTC. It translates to CAWSRTSNNEQYF. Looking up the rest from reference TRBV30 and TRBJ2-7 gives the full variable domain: SQTIHQWPATLVQPVGSPLSLECTVEGTSNPNLYWYRQAAGRGLQLLFYSVGIGQISSEVPQNLSASRPQDRQFILSSKKLLLSDSGFYLCAWSRTSNNEQYFGPGTRLTVT.